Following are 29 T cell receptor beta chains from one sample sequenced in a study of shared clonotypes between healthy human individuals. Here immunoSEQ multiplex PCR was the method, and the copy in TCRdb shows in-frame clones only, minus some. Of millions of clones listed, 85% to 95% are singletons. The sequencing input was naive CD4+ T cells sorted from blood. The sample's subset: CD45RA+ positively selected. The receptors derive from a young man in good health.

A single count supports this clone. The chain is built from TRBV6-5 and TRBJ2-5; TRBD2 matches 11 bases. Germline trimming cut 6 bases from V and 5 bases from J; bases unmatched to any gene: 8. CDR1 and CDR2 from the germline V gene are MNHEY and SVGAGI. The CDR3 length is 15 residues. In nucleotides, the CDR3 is TGTGCCAGCAGATTTAGCGGGAGGGAGCAGGAGACCCAGTACTTC. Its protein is CASRFSGREQETQYF.

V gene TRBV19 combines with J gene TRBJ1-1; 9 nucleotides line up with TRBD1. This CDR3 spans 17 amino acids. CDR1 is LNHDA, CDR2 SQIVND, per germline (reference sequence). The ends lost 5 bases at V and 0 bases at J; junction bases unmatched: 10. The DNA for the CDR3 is TGTGCCAGTAGTTCCGGGACAGGGACTTTCATGAACACTGAAGCTTTCTTT. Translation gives CASSSGTGTFMNTEAFF.

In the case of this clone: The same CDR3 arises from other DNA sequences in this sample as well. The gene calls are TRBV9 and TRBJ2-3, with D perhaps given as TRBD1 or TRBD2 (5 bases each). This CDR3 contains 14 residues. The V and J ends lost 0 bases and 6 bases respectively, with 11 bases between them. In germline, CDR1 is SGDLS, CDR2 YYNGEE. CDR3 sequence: CASSVDPGADTQYF. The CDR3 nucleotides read TGTGCCAGCAGCGTAGATCCCGGGGCCGATACGCAGTATTTT.

In DNA form, the CDR3 reads TGCGCCAGCAGCAGGGCGTCGAACACCGGGGAGCTGTTTTTT. This sequence encodes CASSRASNTGELFF. The chain has TRBV5-1 and TRBJ2-2; D ambiguous. The CDR3 is made up of 14 amino acids. Between the trimmed V and J ends, which lost 4 bases and 0 bases, there was a span of 7 bases. Germline CDR1 SGHRS, CDR2 YFSETQ.

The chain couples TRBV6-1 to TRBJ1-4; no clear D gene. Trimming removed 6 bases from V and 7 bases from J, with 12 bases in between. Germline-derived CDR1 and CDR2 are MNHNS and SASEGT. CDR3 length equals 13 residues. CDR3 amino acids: CASRRSTGEKLFF. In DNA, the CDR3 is TGTGCCAGCAGAAGGTCGACTGGTGAAAAACTGTTTTTT.

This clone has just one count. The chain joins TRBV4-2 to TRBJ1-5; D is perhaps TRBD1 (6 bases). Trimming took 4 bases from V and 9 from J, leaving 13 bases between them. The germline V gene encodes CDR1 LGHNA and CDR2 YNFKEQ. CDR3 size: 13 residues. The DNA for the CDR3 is TGTGCCAGCAGCCCAGAACAGGGCCCGCCCCAGCATTTT. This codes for CASSPEQGPPQHF.

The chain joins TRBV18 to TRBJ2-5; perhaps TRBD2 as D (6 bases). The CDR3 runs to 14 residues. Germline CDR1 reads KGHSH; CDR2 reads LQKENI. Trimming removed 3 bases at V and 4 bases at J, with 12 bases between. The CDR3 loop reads CASSPVLGGETQYF. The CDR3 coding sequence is TGTGCCAGCTCACCGGTCCTCGGGGGAGAGACCCAGTACTTC.

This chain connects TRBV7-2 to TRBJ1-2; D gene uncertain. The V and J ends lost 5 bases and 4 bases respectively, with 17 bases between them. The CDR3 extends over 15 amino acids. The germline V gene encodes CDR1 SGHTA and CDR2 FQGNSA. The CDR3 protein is CASSPSGGFRYGYTF. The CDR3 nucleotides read TGTGCCAGCAGCCCTAGTGGAGGTTTCCGCTATGGCTACACCTTC.

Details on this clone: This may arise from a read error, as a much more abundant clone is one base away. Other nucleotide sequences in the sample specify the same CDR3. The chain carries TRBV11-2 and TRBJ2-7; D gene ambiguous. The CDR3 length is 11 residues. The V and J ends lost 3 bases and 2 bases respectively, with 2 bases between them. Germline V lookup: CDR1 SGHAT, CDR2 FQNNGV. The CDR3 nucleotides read TGTGCCAGCAGCTTGGCCTACGAGCAGTACTTC. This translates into CASSLAYEQYF. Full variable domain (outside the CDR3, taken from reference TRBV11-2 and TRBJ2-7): EAGVAQSPRYKIIEKRQSVAFWCNPISGHATLYWYQQILGQGPKLLIQFQNNGVVDDSQLPKDRFSAERLKGVDSTLKIQPAKLEDSAVYLCASSLAYEQYFGPGTRLTVT.

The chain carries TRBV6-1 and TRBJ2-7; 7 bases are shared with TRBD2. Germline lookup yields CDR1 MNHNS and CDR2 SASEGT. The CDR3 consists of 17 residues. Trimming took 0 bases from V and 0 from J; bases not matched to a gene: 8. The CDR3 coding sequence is TGTGCCAGCAGTGAAGCGATCGTGGGAGGGAGCTCCTACGAGCAGTACTTC. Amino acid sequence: CASSEAIVGGSSYEQYF.

CDR3 bases: TGTGCCAGCTCGCCTCAGGGCTTGGCCGCTGAAGCTTTCTTT. Its translation: CASSPQGLAAEAFF. The V call is TRBV18, the J call TRBJ1-1, with D possibly TRBD1 on 5 matching bases. Germline values: CDR1 KGHSH, CDR2 LQKENI. The ends were cut back, 6 bases at V and 6 bases at J, with 17 bases in the middle. This CDR3 spans 14 amino acids.

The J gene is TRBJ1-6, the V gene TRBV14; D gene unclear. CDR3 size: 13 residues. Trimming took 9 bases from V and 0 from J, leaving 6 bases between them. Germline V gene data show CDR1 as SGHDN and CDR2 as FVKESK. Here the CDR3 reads CASSYSYNSPLHF. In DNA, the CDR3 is TGTGCCAGTTCCTACTCCTATAATTCACCCCTCCACTTT.

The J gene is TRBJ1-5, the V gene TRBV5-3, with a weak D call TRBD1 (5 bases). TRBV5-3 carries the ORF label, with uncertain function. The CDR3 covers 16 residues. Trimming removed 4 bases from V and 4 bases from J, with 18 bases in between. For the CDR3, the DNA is TGTGCCAGAAGCCGCGTAGGGACGGAAGCGAATCAGCCCCAGCATTTT. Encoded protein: CARSRVGTEANQPQHF.

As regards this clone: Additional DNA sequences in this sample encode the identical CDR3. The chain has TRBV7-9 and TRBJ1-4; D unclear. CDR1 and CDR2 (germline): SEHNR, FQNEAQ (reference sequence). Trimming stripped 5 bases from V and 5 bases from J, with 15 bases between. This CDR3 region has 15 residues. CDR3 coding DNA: TGTGCCAGCAGCCTGAGTAGGGCCACGAATGAAAAACTGTTTTTT. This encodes CASSLSRATNEKLFF.

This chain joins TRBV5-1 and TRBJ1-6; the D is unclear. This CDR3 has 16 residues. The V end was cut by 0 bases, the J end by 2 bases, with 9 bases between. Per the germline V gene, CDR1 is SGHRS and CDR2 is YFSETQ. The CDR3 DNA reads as TGCGCCAGCAGCTTGGGGGGAGAAACCTATAATTCACCCCTCCACTTT. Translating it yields CASSLGGETYNSPLHF. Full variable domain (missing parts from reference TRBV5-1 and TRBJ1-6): KAGVTQTPRYLIKTRGQQVTLSCSPISGHRSVSWYQQTPGQGLQFLFEYFSETQRNKGNFPGRFSGRQFSNSRSEMNVSTLELGDSALYLCASSLGGETYNSPLHFGNGTRLTVT.

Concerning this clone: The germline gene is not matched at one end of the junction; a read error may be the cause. This CDR3 is CASSSGTSAEQFF. CDR3 DNA sequence: TGTGCTAGCAGCTCCGGGACTAGCGCTGAGCAGTTCTTC. V usage is TRBV7-7 and J usage is TRBJ2-1; 10 bases agree with TRBD2. This CDR3 is 13 amino acids long. CDR1 and CDR2 (germline): SSHAT, FNYEAQ (reference sequence).

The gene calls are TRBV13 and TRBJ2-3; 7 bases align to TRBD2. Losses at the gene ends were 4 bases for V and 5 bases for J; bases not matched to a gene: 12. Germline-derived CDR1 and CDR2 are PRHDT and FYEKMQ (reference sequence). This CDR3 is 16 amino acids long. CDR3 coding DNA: TGTGCCAGCAGCTCCCGATACGGGAGGAAGAAAGATACGCAGTATTTT. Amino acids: CASSSRYGRKKDTQYF.

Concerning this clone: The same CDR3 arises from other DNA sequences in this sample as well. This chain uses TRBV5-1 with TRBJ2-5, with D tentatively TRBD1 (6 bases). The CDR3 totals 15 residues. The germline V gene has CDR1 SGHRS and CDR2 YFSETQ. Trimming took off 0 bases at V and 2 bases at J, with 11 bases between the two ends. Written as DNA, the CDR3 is TGCGCCAGCAGCTTGGGGGGGCAACTTCAAGAGACCCAGTACTTC. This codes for CASSLGGQLQETQYF. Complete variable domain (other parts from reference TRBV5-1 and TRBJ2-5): KAGVTQTPRYLIKTRGQQVTLSCSPISGHRSVSWYQQTPGQGLQFLFEYFSETQRNKGNFPGRFSGRQFSNSRSEMNVSTLELGDSALYLCASSLGGQLQETQYFGPGTRLLVL.

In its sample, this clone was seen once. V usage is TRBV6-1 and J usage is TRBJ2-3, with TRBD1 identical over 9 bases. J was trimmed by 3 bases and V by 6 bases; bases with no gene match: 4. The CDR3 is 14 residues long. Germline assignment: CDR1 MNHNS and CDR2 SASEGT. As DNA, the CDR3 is TGTGCCAGCAGGGCGGGACAGGGAACAGATACGCAGTATTTT. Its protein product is CASRAGQGTDTQYF.

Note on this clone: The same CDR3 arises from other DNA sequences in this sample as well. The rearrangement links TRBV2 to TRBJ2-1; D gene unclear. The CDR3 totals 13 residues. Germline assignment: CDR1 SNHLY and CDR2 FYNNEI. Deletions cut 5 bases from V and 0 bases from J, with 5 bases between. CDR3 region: CASSKSSYNEQFF. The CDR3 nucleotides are TGTGCCAGCAGTAAGAGCTCCTACAATGAGCAGTTCTTC.

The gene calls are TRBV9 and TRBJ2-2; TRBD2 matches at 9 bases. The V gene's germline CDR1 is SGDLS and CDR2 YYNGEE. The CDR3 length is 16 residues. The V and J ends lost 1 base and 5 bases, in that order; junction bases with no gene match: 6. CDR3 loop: CASSVSQSGGTGELFF. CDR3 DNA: TGTGCCAGCAGCGTAAGCCAGAGCGGGGGGACCGGGGAGCTGTTTTTT.

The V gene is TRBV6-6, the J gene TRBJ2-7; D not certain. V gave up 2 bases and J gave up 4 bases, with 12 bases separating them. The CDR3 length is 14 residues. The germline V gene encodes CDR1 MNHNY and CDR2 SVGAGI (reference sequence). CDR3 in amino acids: CASSYDGPFYEQYF. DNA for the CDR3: TGTGCCAGCAGTTACGACGGCCCTTTTTACGAGCAGTACTTC.

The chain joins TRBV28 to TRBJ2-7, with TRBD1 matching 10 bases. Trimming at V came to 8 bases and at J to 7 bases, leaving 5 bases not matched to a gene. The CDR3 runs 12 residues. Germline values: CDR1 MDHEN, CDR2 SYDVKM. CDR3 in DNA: TGTGCCAGCGCCCGGACAGGGGGTGAGCAGTACTTC. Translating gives CASARTGGEQYF.

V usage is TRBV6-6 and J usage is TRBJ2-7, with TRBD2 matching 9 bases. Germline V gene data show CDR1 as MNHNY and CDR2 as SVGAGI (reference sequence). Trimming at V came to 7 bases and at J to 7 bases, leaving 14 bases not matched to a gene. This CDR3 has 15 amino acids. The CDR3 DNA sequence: TGTGCCAGCACCCCAGCGGGAGGACCCCCTAGTGAGCAGTACTTC. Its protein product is CASTPAGGPPSEQYF.

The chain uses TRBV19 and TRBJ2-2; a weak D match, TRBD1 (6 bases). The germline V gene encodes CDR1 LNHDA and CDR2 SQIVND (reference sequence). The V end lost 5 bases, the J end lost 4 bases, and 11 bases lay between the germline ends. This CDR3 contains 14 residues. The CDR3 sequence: CASSRQGITGELFF. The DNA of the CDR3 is TGTGCCAGTAGTCGGCAGGGGATCACCGGGGAGCTGTTTTTT. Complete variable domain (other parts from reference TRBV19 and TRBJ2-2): DGGITQSPKYLFRKEGQNVTLSCEQNLNHDAMYWYRQDPGQGLRLIYYSQIVNDFQKGDIAEGYSVSREKKESFPLTVTSAQKNPTAFYLCASSRQGITGELFFGEGSRLTVL.

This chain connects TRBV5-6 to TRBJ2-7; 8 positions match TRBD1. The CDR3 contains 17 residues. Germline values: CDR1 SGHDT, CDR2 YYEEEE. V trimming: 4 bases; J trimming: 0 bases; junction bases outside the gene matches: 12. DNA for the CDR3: TGTGCCAGCAGCCCACGACAGGGGCGCCTTCCCTCCTACGAGCAGTACTTC. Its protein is CASSPRQGRLPSYEQYF.

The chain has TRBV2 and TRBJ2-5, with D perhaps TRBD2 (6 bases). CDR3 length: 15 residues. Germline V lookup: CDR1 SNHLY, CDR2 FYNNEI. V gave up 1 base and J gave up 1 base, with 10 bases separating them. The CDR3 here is CASSEDQTSQETQYF. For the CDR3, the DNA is TGTGCCAGCAGTGAAGATCAGACTAGCCAAGAGACCCAGTACTTC. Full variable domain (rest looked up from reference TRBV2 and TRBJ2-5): EPEVTQTPSHQVTQMGQEVILRCVPISNHLYFYWYRQILGQKVEFLVSFYNNEISEKSEIFDDQFSVERPDGSNFTLKIRSTKLEDSAMYFCASSEDQTSQETQYFGPGTRLLVL.

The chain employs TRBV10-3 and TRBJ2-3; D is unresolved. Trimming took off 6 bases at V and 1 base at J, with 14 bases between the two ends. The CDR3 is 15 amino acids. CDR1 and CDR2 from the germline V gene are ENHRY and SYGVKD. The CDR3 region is CAISDLHIGTDTQYF. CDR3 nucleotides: TGTGCCATCAGCGACCTCCATATAGGCACAGATACGCAGTATTTT.

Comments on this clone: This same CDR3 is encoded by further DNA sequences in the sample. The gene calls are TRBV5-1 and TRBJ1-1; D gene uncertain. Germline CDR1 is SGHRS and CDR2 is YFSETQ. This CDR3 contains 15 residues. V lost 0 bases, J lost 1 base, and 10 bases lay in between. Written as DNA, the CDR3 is TGCGCCAGCAGCTTGGAACCGGGAGGGAACACTGAAGCTTTCTTT. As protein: CASSLEPGGNTEAFF.